This paragraph reports one T cell receptor beta chain. Antigen unknown. The treatment was: approximately 10-day PBMC culture with coronavirus spike peptide pools or control peptides (ViraFEST assay). This CDR3 comprises 16 residues. Losses at the gene ends were 1 base for V and 5 bases for J; bases not matched to a gene: 10. Oncomine TCR Beta short-read sequencing was applied to DNA from cultured CD4+ T cells. MiXCR, applied by TCRdb to the PCR reads, yields one record per CDR3 protein. The sample lists approximately 20,000 distinct CDR3 sequences, 40% to 65% occurring once. These data belong to a study of vaccination and CD4 T cells after COVID-19.

The rearrangement links TRBV12-3 or TRBV12-4 to TRBJ1-2; 7 bases are a match to TRBD1. Sequenced sample: CD4+ T cells from blood, cultured in vitro. The sequence was collected from a human donor who had recovered from COVID-19. The CDR3 region has the DNA TGTGCCAGCAGTTTAGGAACAGGGGCTAGGCTATATGGCTACACCTTC. Residues: CASSLGTGARLYGYTF.